The present T cell receptor beta chain was sequenced within a study of blood T cells in healthy people across ages (dated by TCRdb to about 2015). Study-level background: In model experiments, template switching captured roughly one uniquely barcoded TCR beta cDNA molecule for every two T cells. The study measured age-related changes in TCR beta repertoire diversity using deep sequencing normalized with unique cDNA molecular identifiers. Four age groups were formed from the donors: young (average 16 years), middle-aged (approximately 39), aged (62) and long-lived (less than 85). To avoid experimental bias, donors of different ages were randomly spread across the sequencing lanes. Two additional independent replicas of 1 million unique cDNA reads from the same blood draw were analyzed for two donors (one aged 18 to 29 and one aged 80 or older).

With regard to this clonotype: This clone's antigen is unknown. Base-call qualities are not available, and no considerably larger clone is one nucleotide away.

The donors were some 36 Caucasian individuals from Russia, aged 6 to 90 years, who were systemically healthy. Each donor gave about 9.8 milliliters of peripheral blood, drawn into EDTA-treated Vacutainer tubes. PBMCs were isolated by Ficoll-Paque density-gradient centrifugation, with at least 7 million obtained per sample. Trizol reagent was used to extract total RNA from PBMCs, with at least 5 micrograms per sample. For every donor, flow cytometry on a PBMC aliquot measured the percentage of naive CD45RAhigh/CD27high T cells. The library was obtained by 5' RACE. Sequencing used an Illumina HiSeq 2500. A second about 7 to 11 cycle PCR used a sample-barcoded 5' primer and a J-beta primer mix. A unique molecular identifier was introduced onto each TCR beta cDNA molecule by a template-switch 5' adaptor carrying 12 random nucleotides. At least 2.5 million CDR3-containing paired-end reads were obtained from each sample. The Mint cDNA synthesis kit, primed by a TRBC-specific oligonucleotide, was used to synthesize first-strand cDNA from all RNA. After uracil-DNA glycosylase treatment, a first 18-cycle PCR used universal primers M1SS and BC2_uni_R on all cDNA. Per the source publication's procedure: Normalization of each sample was performed by random selection of 1 million high-quality reads, each carrying a distinct molecular identifier. Reads sharing molecular identifiers were discarded rather than binned into consensus sequences. MiTCR, run with a Q25 quality threshold and the strictest error-elimination algorithm, handled CDR3 identification, clonotype clustering and error correction. A nonparametric unseen species model with Euler transformation was used to estimate a lower bound on total TCR beta diversity. TCRdb ran its own pipeline on the public reads, namely fastp trimming at Q25 and MiXCR clone calling, and kept in-frame beta chains. Each entry merges the rows of one CDR3 protein and shows their most common DNA and genes. The V and J calls were determined by TCRdb, not by the authors. The table for this sample lists hundreds of thousands of distinct CDR3 sequences; approximately 60% of them were counted only once. The top ten constitute around a quarter of the sample.

The research as a whole found: Total diversity estimates from one million sequenced T cells were considered lower bounds and underestimates. Compared with the aged group, the long-lived group had more naive CD4+ T cells, fewer expanded clones and increased TCR diversity, a pattern suggesting age selection. Since profiling was done on bulk unsorted PBMCs, naive and antigen-experienced compartments could not be conclusively compared. Observed TCR beta diversity per million T cells fell roughly linearly with age, and a significant reduction was already apparent by age around 40. Because the CMV infection status of the donors was unknown, age-related changes in expanded clonotypes may potentially have been confounded. Observed TCR beta diversity correlated strongly with the percentage of naive T cells measured by flow cytometry.

Ends trimmed: V by 4 bases, J by 7 bases; bases unmatched to a gene: 12. CDR1 SGHDT and CDR2 YYEEEE are derived from the germline V gene. Its CDR3 holds 15 amino acids, cysteine through phenylalanine. CDR3 DNA is the only sequence kept; it has 45 bases, read in frame from the first base. The sequence was obtained from a man aged 35-49 years in good health. This sequence uses TRBV5-6 and TRBJ2-7, and TRBD2 matches 9 of the central bases. The sample comprised blood. The CDR3 region has the sequence CASSLSSGTVNEQYF. In nucleotides, the sequence is TGTGCCAGCAGCCTCTCTAGCGGGACTGTCAATGAGCAGTACTTC.